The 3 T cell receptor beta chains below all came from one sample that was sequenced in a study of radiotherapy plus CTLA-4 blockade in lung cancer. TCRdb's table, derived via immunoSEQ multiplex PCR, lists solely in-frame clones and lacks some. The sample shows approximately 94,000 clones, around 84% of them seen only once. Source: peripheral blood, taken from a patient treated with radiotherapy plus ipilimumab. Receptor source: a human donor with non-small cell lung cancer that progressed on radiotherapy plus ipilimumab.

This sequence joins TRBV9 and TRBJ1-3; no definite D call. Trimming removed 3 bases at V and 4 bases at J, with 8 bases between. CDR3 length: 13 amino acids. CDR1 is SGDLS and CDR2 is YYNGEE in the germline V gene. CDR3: CASSGEVGNTIYF. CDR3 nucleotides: TGTGCCAGCAGCGGGGAGGTCGGAAACACCATATATTTT.

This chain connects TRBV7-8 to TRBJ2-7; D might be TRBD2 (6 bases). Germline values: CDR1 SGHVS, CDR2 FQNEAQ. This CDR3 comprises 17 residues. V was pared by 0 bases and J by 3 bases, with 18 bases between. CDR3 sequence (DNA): TGTGCCAGCAGCTTAGCCCCTACGGGTAGCGGACACTACGAGCAGTACTTC. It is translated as CASSLAPTGSGHYEQYF.

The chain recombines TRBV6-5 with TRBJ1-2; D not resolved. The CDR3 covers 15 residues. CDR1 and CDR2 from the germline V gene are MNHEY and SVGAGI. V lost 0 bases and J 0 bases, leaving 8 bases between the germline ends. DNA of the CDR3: TGTGCCAGCAGTTACTCAGAGACACCTAACTATGGCTACACCTTC. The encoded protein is CASSYSETPNYGYTF.